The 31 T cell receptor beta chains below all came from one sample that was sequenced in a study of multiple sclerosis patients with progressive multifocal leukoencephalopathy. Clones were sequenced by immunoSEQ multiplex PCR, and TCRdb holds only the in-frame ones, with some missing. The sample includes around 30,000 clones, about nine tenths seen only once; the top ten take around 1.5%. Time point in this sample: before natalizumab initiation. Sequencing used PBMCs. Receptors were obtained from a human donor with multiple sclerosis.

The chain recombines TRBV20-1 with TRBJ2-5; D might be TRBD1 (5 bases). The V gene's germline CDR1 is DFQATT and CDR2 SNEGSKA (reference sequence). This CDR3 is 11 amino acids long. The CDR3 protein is CSRRAQETQYF. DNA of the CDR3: TGCAGCCGCAGGGCCCAAGAGACCCAGTACTTC.

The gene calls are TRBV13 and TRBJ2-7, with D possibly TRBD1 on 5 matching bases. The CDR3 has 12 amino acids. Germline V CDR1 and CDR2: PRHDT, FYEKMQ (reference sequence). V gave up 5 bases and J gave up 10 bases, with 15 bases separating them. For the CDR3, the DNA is TGTGCCAGCAGCGGCGGAGTGGGGCTTCAGTACTTC. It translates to CASSGGVGLQYF.

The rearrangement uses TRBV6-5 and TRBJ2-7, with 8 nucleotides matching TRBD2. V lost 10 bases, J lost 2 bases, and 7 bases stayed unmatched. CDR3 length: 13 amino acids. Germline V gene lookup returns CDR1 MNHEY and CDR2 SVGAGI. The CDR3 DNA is TGTGCCACGGGGACTAGTAGTCCCTACGAGCAGTACTTC. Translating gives CATGTSSPYEQYF.

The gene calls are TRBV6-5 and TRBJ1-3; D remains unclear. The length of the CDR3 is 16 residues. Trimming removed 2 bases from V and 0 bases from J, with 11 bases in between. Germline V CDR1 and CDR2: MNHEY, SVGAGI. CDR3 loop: CASSYKSGSSGNTIYF. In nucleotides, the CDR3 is TGTGCCAGCAGTTACAAGTCAGGCAGCTCTGGAAACACCATATATTTT.

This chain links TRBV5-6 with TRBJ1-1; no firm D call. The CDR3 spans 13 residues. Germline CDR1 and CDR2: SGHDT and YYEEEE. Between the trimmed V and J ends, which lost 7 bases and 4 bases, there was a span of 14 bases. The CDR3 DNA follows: TGTGCCAGCGCCCCTGGTCCTTTCACTGAAGCTTTCTTT. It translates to CASAPGPFTEAFF.

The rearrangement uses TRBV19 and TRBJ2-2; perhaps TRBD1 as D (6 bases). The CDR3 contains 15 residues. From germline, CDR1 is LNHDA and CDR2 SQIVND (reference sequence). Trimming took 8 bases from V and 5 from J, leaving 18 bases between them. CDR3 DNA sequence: TGTGCCAGTGAAAAGCCAGGGGTGGTTACCGGGGAGCTGTTTTTT. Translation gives CASEKPGVVTGELFF.

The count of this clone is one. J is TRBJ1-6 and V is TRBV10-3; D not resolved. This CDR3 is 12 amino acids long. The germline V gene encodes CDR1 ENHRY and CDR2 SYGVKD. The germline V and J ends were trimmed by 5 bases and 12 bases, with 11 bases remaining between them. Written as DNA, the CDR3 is TGTGCCATCAGTCAGGTCAACGGACCCCTCCACTTT. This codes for CAISQVNGPLHF.

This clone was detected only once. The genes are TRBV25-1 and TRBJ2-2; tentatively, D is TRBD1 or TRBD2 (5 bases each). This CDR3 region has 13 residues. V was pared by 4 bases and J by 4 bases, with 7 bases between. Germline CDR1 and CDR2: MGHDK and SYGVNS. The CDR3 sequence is CASSGDPTGELFF. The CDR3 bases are TGTGCCAGCAGTGGGGACCCCACCGGGGAGCTGTTTTTT.

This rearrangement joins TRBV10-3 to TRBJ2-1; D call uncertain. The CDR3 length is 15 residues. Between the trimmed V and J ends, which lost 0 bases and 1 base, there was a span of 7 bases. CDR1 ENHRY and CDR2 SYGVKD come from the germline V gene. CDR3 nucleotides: TGTGCCATCAGTGAGTCGATTCAGTCCTACAATGAGCAGTTCTTC. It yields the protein CAISESIQSYNEQFF.

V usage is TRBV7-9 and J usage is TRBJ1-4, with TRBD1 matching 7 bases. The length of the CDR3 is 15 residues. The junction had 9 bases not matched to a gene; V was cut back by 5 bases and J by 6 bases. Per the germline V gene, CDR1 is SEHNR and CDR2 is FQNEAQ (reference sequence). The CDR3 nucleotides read TGTGCCAGCAGCCGTAGACAGGGTTTGGATGAAAAACTGTTTTTT. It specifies CASSRRQGLDEKLFF.

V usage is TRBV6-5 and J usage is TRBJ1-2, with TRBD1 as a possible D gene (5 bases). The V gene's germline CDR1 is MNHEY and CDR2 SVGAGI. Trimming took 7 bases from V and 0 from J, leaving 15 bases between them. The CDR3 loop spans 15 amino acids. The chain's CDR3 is CASNPGRTSNYGYTF. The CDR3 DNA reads TGTGCCAGCAACCCGGGACGAACCTCTAACTATGGCTACACCTTC.

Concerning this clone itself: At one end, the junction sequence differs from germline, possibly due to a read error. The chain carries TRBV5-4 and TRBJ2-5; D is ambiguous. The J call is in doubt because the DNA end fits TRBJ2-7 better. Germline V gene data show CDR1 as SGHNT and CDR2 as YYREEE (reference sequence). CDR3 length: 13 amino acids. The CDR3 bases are TGTGCCAGCAGCTTGGTAGATTCCTCCGAGCAGTACTTC. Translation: CASSLVDSSEQYF.

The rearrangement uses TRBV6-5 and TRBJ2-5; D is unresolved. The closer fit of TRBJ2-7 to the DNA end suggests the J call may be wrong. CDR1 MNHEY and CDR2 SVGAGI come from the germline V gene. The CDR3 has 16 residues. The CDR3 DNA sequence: TGTGCCAGCAGTTACTCGACGGGCATCCCACCCTACGAGCAGTACTTC. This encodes CASSYSTGIPPYEQYF.

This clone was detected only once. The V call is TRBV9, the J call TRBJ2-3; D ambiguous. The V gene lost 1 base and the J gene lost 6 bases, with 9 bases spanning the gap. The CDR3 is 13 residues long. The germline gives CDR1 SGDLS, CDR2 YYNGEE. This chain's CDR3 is CASSVTPSDTQYF. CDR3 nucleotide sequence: TGTGCCAGCAGCGTAACCCCTTCTGATACGCAGTATTTT.

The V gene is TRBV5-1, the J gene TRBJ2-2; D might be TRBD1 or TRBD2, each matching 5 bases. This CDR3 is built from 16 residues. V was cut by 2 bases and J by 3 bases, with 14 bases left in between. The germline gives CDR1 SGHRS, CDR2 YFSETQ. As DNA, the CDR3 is TGCGCCAGCAGCTTAGGGGTAGGGAGCGACACCGGGGAGCTGTTTTTT. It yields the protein CASSLGVGSDTGELFF.

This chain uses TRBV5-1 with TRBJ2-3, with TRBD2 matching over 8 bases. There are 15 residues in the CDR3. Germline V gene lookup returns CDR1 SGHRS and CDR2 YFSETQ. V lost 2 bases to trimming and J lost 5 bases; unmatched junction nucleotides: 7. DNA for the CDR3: TGCGCCAGCAGCTTCGTCGGGAGGGCCTTAGATACGCAGTATTTT. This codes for CASSFVGRALDTQYF.

CDR3 protein: CASSLGDRTAYGYTF. In DNA form, the CDR3 reads TGTGCCAGCAGCTTAGGGGACAGGACTGCCTATGGCTACACCTTC. The rearrangement uses TRBV7-2 and TRBJ1-2; the match to TRBD1 covers 8 bases. The germline CDR1 and CDR2 sequences are SGHTA and FQGNSA. This CDR3 has 15 amino acids. The V segment lost 1 base and the J segment 4 bases; nucleotides outside the gene matches: 5.

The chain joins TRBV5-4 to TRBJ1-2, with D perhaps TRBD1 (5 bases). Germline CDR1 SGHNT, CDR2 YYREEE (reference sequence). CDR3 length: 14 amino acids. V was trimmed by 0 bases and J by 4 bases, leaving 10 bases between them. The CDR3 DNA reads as TGTGCCAGCAGCTTGGCGGGGCCCAGCTATGGCTACACCTTC. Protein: CASSLAGPSYGYTF.

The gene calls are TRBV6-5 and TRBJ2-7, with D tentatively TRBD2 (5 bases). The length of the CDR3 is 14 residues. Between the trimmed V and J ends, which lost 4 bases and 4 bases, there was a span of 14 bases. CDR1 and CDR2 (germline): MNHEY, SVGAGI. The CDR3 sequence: CASSFRGSAYEQYF. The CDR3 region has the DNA TGTGCCAGCAGTTTCAGAGGTAGCGCTTACGAGCAGTACTTC.

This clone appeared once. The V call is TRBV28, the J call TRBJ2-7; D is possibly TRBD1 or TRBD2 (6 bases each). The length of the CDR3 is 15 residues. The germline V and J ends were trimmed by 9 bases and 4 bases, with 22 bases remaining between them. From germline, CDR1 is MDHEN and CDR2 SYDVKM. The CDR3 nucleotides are TGTGCCAGTGGGGTGGGGGCGGCGGGACCATACGAGCAGTACTTC. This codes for CASGVGAAGPYEQYF. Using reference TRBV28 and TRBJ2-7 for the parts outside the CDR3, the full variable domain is DVKVTQSSRYLVKRTGEKVFLECVQDMDHENMFWYRQDPGLGLRLIYFSYDVKMKEKGDIPEGYSVSREKKERFSLILESASTNQTSMYLCASGVGAAGPYEQYFGPGTRLTVT.

CDR3 sequence: CASSRRGYGYTF. The DNA for the CDR3 is TGTGCCAGCAGTCGTCGTGGCTATGGCTACACCTTC. V gene TRBV27 combines with J gene TRBJ1-2, with D hard to call. Germline V gene lookup returns CDR1 MNHEY and CDR2 SMNVEV (reference sequence). Trimming stripped 5 bases from V and 4 bases from J, with 8 bases between. The CDR3 runs to 12 residues.

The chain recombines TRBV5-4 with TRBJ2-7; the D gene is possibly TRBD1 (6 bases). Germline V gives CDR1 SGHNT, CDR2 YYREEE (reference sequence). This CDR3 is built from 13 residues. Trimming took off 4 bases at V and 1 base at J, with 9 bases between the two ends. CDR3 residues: CASSQDSSYEQYF. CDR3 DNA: TGTGCCAGCAGCCAGGACAGTTCCTACGAGCAGTACTTC.

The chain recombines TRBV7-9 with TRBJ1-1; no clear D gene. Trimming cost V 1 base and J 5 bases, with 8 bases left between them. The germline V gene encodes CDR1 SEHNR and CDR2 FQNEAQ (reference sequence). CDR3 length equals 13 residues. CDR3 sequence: CASSLGRETEAFF. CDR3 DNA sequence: TGTGCCAGCAGCTTAGGGAGGGAAACTGAAGCTTTCTTT. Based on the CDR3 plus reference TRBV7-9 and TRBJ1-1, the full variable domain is DTGVSQNPRHKITKRGQNVTFRCDPISEHNRLYWYRQTLGQGPEFLTYFQNEAQLEKSRLLSDRFSAERPKGSFSTLEIQRTEQGDSAMYLCASSLGRETEAFFGQGTRLTVV.

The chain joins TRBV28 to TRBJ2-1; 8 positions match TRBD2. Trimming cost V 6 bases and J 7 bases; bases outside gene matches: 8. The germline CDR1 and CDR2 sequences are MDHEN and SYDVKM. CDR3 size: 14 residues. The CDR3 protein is CASSLDSGTNEQFF. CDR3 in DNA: TGTGCCAGCAGCCTCGATAGCGGGACAAATGAGCAGTTCTTC.

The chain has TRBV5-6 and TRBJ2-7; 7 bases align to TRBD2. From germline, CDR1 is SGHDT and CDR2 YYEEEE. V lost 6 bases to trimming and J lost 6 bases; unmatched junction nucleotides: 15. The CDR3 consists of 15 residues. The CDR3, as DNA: TGTGCCAGCACCGGACTAGAGGAGAGGGCGCCCGAGCAGTACTTC. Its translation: CASTGLEERAPEQYF.

The CDR3 protein is CASSSPTGANSGNTIYF. CDR3 coding DNA: TGTGCCAGCAGCTCTCCAACAGGGGCGAACTCTGGAAACACCATATATTTT. This chain links TRBV5-5 with TRBJ1-3; 7 bases match TRBD1. Germline V gene data show CDR1 as SGHKS and CDR2 as YYEKEE (reference sequence). Unmatched junction bases numbered 9, after V lost 3 bases and J lost 0 bases. The CDR3 consists of 17 residues.

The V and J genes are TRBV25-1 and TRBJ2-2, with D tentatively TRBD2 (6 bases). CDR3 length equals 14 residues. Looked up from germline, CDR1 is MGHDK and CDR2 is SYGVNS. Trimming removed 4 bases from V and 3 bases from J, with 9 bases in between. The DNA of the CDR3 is TGTGCCAGCAGTGGGGAGGTCGACACCGGGGAGCTGTTTTTT. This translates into CASSGEVDTGELFF.

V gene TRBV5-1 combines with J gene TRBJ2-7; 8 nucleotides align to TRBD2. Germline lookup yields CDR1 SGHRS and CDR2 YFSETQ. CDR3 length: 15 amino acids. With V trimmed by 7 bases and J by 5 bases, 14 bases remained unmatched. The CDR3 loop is CASRISIAGPDEQYF. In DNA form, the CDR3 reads TGCGCCAGCCGCATATCCATAGCGGGACCAGACGAGCAGTACTTC.

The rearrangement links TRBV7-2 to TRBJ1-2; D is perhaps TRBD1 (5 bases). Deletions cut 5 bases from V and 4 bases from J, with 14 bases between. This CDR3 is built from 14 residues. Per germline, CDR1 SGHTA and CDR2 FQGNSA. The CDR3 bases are TGTGCCAGCAGCGCCCGTGGCGACAGCTATGGCTACACCTTC. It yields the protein CASSARGDSYGYTF. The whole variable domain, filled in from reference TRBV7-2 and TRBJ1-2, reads GAGVSQSPSNKVTEKGKDVELRCDPISGHTALYWYRQSLGQGLEFLIYFQGNSAPDKSGLPSDRFSAERTGGSVSTLTIQRTQQEDSAVYLCASSARGDSYGYTFGSGTRLTVV.

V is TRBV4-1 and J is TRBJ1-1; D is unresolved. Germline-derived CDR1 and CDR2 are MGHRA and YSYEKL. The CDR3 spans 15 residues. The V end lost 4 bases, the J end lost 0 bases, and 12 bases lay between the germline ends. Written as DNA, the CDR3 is TGCGCCAGCAGCCTCAACTTTCCGATGAACACTGAAGCTTTCTTT. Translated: CASSLNFPMNTEAFF.

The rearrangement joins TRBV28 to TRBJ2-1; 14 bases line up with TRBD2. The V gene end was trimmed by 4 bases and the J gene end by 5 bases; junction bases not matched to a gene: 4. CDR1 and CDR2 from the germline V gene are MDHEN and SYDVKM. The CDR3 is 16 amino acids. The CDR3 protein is CASSSRTSGRNNEQFF. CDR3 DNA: TGTGCCAGCAGTTCGAGGACTAGCGGGAGGAACAATGAGCAGTTCTTC.